The rows below give T cell receptor beta chains drawn from one sample of a study of blood T cell repertoires in COVID-19. TCRdb's table, derived via immunoSEQ multiplex PCR, lists solely in-frame clones and lacks some. The table records around 340,000 clones, around four fifths of them present only once. Sequences were obtained from peripheral blood. The receptors derive from a young man with active or convalescent COVID-19. CDR3s include the opening cysteine and the closing phenylalanine or tryptophan. The D gene is left open where the match is weak. Clone size appears in some rows only: once, few, many, or a class for an expanded clone.

>TRBD2|NA|TRBV6-2/TRBV6-3|TRBJ2-2
TGTGCCAGCAGTTACGAAGGCAGCGGGGCCCGCACCGGGGAGCTGTTTTTT
CASSYEGSGARTGELFF
>NA|NA|TRBV21-1|TRBJ2-3
TGTGCCAGCAGCAGTGAGGCGGATACGCAGTATTTT
CASSSEADTQYF
>NA|NA|TRBV7-9|TRBJ1-1
TGTGCCAGCAGCTTAGAACAGGGAGGGACTGAAGCTTTCTTT
CASSLEQGGTEAFF
>NA|NA|TRBV2|TRBJ1-5
TGTGCCAGCACTAGGGGATTTGATCAGCCCCAGCATTTT
CASTRGFDQPQHF
>NA|NA|TRBV25-1|TRBJ1-2
TGTGCCACCCAGTCCATCCCCGAGGGGGACTATGGCTACACCTTC
CATQSIPEGDYGYTF
>TRBD2|NA|TRBV9|TRBJ2-1
TGTGCCAGCAGCGAGGGGGGAGGTCCGGGACTAGCGAATGAGCAGTTCTTC
CASSEGGGPGLANEQFF
>NA|NA|TRBV24-1|TRBJ2-1
TGTGCCACCAGTGATTTGCTGGCATCTGAGCAGTTCTTC
CATSDLLASEQFF
>NA|NA|TRBV2|TRBJ1-5
TGTGCCAGCGGATGGGTGCGGGGGCTAAGACAGCCCCAGCATTTT
CASGWVRGLRQPQHF
>TRBD1|NA|TRBV7-9|TRBJ1-4
TGTGCCAGCAGCCCCTGGGACAGGGGGAATGAAAAACTGTTTTTT
CASSPWDRGNEKLFF
>TRBD1|NA|TRBV9|TRBJ1-1
TGTGCCAGCGCTACAGGGGGCGGCACTGAAGCTTTCTTT
CASATGGGTEAFF
>TRBD1|few|TRBV6-4|TRBJ1-6
TGTGCCAGCAGTGACCCGCGGCGCTCCCGGGACAGGGGTGTCTCACCCCTCCACTTT
CASSDPRRSRDRGVSPLHF